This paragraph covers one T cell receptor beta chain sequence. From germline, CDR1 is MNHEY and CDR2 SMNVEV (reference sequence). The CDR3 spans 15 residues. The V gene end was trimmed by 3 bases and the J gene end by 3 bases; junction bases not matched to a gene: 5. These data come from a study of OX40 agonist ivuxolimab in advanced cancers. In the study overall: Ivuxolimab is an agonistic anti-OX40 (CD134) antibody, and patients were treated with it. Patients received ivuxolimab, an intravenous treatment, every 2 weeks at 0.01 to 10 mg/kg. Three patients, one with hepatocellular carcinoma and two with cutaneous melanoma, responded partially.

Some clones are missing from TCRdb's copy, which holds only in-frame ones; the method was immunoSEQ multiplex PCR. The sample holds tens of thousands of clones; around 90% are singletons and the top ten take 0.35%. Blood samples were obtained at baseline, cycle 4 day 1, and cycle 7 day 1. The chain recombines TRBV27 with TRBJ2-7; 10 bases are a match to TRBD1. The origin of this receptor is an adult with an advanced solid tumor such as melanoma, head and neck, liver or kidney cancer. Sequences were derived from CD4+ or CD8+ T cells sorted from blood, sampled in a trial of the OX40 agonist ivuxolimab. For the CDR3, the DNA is TGTGCCAGCAGTTTGGAAAGGGACAGGGGCTACGAGCAGTACTTC. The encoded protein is CASSLERDRGYEQYF.